The TCR beta chain under discussion was sequenced for a study of blood T cell repertoires in COVID-19. Sequencing was performed with immunoSEQ multiplex PCR; in TCRdb, only in-frame clones are kept and a portion is missing. The table records around 69,000 clones, about 82% of them present only once. This clone was counted once. Germline CDR1 and CDR2: SGHDN and FVKESK. The CDR3 runs to 15 residues. V shed 1 base, J shed 6 bases, and the junction held 5 bases outside the gene matches. Sequenced material: peripheral blood. The source of this sequence is a man in his forties or fifties with active COVID-19. The rearrangement joins TRBV14 to TRBJ2-1, with 8 bases lining up with TRBD2. CDR3 sequence: CASSQGTSWGNEQFF. The CDR3 bases are TGTGCCAGCAGCCAAGGGACTAGCTGGGGCAATGAGCAGTTCTTC.